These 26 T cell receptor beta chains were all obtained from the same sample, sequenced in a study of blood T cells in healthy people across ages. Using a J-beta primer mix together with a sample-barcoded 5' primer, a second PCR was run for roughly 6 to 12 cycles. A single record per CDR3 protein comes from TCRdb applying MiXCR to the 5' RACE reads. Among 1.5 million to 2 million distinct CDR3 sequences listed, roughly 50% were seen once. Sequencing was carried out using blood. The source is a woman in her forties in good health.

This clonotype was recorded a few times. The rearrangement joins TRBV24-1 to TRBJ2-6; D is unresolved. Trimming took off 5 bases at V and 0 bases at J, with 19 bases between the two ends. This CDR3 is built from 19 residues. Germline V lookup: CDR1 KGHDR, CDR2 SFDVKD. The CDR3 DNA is TGTGCCACCAGTGCGACTTATCCGGGTCCACTCTCTGGGGCCAACGTCCTGACTTTC. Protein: CATSATYPGPLSGANVLTF.

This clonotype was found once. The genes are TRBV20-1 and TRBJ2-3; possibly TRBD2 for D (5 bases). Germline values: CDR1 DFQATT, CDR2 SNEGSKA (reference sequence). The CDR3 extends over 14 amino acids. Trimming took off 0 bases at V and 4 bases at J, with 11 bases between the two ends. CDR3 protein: CSAREDYPPDTQYF. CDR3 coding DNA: TGCAGTGCTAGAGAAGACTACCCACCAGATACGCAGTATTTT.

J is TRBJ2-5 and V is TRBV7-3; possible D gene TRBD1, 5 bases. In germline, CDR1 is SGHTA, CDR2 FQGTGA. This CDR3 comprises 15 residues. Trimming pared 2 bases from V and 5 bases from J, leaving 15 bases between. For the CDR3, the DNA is TGTGCCAGCAGCTTAGGATCGGGCCCAGGGGAGACCCAGTACTTC. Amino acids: CASSLGSGPGETQYF.

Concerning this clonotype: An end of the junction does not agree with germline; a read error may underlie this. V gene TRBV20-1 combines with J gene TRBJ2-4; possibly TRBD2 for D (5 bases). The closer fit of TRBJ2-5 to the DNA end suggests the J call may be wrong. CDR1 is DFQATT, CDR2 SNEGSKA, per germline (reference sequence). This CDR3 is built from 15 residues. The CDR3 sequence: CNARDATLATQTQYF. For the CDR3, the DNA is TGCAATGCTAGAGACGCTACCCTAGCCACACAGACCCAGTACTTC.

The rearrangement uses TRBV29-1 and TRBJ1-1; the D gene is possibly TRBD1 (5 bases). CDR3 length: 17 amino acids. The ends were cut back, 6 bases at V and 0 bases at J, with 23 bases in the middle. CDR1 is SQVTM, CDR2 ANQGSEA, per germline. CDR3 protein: CSVASGTPAPLNTEAFF. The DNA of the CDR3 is TGCAGCGTAGCCTCCGGGACTCCGGCGCCCTTGAACACTGAAGCTTTCTTT.

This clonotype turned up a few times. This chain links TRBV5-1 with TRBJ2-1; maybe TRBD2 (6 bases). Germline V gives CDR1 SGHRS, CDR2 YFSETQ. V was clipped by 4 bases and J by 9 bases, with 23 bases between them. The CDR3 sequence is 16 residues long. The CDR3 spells CASSRGGGTPGGEQFF. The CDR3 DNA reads TGCGCCAGCAGCCGCGGTGGAGGGACCCCCGGGGGTGAGCAGTTCTTC.

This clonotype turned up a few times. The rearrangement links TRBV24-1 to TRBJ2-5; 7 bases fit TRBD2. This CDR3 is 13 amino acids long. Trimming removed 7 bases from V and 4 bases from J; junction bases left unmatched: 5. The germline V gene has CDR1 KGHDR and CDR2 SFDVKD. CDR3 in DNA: TGTGCCACCAGCTCGGAGCGGGGAGAGACCCAGTACTTC. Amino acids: CATSSERGETQYF.

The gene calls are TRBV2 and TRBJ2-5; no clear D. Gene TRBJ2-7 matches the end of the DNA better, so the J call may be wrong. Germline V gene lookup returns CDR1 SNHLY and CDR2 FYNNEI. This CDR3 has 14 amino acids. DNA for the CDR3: TGTGCCAGCAGTGAAAACAAGCCGCTTGGCGAGCAGTACTTC. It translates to CASSENKPLGEQYF.

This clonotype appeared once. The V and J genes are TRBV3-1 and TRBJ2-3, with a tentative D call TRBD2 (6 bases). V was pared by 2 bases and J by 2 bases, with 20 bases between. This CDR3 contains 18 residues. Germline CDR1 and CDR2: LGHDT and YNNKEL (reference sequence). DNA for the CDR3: TGTGCCAGCAGCCAATTTGGCGTGAGGACGGGGGACACAGATACGCAGTATTTT. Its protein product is CASSQFGVRTGDTDTQYF.

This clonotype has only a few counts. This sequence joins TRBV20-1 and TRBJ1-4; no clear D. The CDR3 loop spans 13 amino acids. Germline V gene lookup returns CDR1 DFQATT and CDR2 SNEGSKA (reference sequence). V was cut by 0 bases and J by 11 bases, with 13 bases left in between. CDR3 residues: CSARDGQAEKLFF. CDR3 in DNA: TGCAGTGCTAGAGATGGGCAGGCGGAGAAACTGTTTTTT.

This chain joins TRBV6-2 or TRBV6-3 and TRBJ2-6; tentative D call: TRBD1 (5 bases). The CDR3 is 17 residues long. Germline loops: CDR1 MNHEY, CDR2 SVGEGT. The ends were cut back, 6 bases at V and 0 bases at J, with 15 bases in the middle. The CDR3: CASRTTAGSSGANVLTF. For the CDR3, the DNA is TGTGCCAGCAGGACGACAGCCGGATCCTCTGGGGCCAACGTCCTGACTTTC.

This chain's CDR3 is CSALLASTQYF. In DNA, the CDR3 is TGCAGTGCTCTCTTAGCCAGTACGCAGTATTTT. The V gene is TRBV20-1, the J gene TRBJ2-3; D remains unclear. The CDR3 has 11 residues. The germline gives CDR1 DFQATT, CDR2 SNEGSKA (reference sequence). Trimming took off 5 bases at V and 8 bases at J, with 11 bases between the two ends.

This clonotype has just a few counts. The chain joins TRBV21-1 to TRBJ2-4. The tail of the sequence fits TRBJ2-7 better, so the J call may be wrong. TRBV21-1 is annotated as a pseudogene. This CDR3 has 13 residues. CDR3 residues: CASSKVRVDEQYF. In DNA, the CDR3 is TGTGCCAGCAGCAAAGTACGGGTAGACGAGCAGTACTTC.

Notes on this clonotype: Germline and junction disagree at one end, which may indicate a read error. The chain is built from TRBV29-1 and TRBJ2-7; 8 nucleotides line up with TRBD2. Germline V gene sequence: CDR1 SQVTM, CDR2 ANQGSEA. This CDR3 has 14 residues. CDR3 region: CSVQIAGYGYKQYF. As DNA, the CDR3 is TGCAGCGTTCAAATAGCGGGGTACGGCTACAAGCAGTACTTC.

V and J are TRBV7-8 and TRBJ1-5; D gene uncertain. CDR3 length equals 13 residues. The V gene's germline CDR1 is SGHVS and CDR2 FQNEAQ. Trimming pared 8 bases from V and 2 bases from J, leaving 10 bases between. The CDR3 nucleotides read TGTGCCAGCGGACCGGCGGGCAATCAGCCCCAGCATTTT. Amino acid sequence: CASGPAGNQPQHF.

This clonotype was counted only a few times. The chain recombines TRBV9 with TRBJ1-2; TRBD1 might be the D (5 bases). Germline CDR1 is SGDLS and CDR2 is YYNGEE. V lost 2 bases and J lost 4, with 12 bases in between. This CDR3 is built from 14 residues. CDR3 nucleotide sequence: TGTGCCAGCAGCGTCCAGGGTTCGGGCTATGGCTACACCTTC. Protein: CASSVQGSGYGYTF.

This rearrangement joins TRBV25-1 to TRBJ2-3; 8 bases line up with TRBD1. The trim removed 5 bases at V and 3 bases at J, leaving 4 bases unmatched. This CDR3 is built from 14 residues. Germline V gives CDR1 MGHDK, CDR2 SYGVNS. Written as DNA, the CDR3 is TGTGCCAGCAGTAAACAGGGGGGAACAGATACGCAGTATTTT. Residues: CASSKQGGTDTQYF.

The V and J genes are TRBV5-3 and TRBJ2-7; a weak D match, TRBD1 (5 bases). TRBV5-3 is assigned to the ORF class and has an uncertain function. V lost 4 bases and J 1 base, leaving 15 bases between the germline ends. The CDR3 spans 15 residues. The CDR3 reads CARSRNSRASYEQYF. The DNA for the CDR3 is TGTGCCAGAAGCAGAAACTCCAGGGCATCCTACGAGCAGTACTTC.

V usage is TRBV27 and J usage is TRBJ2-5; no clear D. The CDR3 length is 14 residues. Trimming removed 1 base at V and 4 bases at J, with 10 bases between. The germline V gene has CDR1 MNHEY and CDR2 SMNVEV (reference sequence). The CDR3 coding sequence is TGTGCCAGCAGTTTATATACGAACTCAGAGACCCAGTACTTC. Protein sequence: CASSLYTNSETQYF.

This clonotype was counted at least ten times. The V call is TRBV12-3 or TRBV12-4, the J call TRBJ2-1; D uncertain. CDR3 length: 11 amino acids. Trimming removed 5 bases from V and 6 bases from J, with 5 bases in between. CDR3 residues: CASSARNEQFF. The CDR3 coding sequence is TGTGCCAGCAGTGCACGCAATGAGCAGTTCTTC.

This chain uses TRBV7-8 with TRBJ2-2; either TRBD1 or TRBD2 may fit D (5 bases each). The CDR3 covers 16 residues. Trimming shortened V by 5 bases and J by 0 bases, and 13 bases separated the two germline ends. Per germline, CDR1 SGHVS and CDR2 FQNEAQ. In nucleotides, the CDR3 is TGTGCCAGCAGCCCCGGGACGGTCACGAACACCGGGGAGCTGTTTTTT. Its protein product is CASSPGTVTNTGELFF.

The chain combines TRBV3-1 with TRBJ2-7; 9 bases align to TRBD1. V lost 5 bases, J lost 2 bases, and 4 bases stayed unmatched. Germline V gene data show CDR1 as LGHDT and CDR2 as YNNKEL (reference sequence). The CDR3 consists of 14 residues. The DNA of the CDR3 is TGTGCCAGCAGCATACAGGGGGCGGCCTACGAGCAGTACTTC. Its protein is CASSIQGAAYEQYF.

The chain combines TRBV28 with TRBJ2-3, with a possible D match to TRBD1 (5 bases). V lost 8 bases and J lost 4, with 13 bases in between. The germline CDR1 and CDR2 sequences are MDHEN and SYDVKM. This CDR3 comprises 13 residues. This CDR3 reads CASGQGLADTQYF. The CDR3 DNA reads TGTGCCAGCGGTCAGGGCCTCGCAGATACGCAGTATTTT.

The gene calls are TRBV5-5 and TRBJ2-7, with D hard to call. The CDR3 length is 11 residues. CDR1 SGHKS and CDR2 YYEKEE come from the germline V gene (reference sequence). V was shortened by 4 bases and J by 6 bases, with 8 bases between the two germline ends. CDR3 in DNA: TGTGCCAGCAGCCCTGACTGCGAGCAGTACTTC. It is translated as CASSPDCEQYF.

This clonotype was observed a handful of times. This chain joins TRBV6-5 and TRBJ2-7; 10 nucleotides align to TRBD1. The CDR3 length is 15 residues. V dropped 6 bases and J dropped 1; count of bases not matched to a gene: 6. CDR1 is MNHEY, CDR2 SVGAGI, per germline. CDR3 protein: CASSLGDRGSYEQYF. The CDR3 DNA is TGTGCCAGCAGCCTAGGGGACAGGGGTTCCTACGAGCAGTACTTC.

The CDR3 sequence is CSVHHGTSVVDTQYF. CDR3 coding DNA: TGCAGTGTACACCACGGGACTAGCGTGGTAGATACGCAGTATTTT. This chain joins TRBV20-1 and TRBJ2-3; TRBD2 agrees at 10 bases. The trim removed 7 bases at V and 5 bases at J, leaving 12 bases unmatched. The CDR3 extends over 15 amino acids. Germline loops: CDR1 DFQATT, CDR2 SNEGSKA (reference sequence).